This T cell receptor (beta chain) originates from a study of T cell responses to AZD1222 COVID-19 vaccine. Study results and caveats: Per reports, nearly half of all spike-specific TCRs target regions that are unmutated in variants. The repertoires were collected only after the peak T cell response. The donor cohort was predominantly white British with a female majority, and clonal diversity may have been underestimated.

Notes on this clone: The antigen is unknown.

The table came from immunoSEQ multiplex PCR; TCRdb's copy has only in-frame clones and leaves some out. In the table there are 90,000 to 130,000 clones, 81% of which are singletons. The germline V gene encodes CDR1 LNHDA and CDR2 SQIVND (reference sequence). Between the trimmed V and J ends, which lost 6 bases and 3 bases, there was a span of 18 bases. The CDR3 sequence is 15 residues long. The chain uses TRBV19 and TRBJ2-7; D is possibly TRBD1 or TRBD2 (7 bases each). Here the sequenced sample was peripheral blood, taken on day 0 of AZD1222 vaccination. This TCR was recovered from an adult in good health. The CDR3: CASRGGRTGNYEQYF. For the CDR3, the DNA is TGTGCCAGTAGGGGGGGGCGGACAGGAAACTACGAGCAGTACTTC. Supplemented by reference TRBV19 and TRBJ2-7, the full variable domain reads DGGITQSPKYLFRKEGQNVTLSCEQNLNHDAMYWYRQDPGQGLRLIYYSQIVNDFQKGDIAEGYSVSREKKESFPLTVTSAQKNPTAFYLCASRGGRTGNYEQYFGPGTRLTVT.